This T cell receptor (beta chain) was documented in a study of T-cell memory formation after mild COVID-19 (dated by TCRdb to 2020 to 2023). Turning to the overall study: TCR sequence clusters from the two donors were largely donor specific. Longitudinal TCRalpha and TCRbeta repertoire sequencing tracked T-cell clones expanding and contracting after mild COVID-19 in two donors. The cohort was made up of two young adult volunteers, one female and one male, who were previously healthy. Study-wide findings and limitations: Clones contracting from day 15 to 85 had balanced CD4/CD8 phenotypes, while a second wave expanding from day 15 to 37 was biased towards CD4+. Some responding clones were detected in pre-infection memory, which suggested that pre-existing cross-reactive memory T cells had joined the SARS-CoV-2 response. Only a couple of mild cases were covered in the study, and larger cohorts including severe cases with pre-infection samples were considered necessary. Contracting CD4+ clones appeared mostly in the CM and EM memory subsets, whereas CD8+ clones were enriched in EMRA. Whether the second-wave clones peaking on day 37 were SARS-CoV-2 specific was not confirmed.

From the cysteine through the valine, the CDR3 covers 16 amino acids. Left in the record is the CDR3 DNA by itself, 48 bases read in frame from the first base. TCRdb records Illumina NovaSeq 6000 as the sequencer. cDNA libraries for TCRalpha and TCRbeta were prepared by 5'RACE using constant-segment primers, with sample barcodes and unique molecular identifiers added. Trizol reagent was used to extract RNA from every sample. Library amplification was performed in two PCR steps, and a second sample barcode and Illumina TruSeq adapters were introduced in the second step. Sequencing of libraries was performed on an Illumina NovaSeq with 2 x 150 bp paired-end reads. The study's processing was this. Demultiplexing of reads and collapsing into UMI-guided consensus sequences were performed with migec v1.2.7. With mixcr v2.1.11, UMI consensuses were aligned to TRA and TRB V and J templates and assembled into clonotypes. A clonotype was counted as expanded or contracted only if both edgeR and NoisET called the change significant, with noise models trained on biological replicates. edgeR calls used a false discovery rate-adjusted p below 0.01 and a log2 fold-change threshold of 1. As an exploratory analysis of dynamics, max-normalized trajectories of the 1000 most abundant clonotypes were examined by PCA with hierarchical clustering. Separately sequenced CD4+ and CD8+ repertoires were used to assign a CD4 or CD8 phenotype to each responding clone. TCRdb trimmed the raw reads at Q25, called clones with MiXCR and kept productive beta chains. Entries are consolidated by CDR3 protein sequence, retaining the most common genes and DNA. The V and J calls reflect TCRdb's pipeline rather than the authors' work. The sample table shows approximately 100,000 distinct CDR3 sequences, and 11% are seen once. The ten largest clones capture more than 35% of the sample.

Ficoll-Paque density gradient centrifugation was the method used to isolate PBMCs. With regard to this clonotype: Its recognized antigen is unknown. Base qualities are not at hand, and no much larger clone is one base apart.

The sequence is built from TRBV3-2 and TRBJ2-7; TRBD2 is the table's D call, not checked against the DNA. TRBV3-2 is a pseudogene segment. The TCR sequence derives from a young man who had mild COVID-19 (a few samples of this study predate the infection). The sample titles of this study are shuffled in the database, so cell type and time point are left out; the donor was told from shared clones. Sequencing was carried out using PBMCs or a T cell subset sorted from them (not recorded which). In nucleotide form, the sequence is TGTGCCAGCAGCCAAGGTCTAGCGGGGGCCCTCTACGAGCAGTACGTC. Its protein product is CASSQGLAGALYEQYV.